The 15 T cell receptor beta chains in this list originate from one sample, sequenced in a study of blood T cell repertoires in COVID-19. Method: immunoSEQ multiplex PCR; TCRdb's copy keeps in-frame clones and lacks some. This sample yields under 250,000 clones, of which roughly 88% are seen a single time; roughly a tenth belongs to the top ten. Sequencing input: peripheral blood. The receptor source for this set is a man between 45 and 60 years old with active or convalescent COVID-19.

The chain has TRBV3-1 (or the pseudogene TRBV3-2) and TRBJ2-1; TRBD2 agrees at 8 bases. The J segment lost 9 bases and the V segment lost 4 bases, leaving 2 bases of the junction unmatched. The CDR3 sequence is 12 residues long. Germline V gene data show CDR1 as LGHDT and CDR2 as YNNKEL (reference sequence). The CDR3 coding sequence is TGTGCCAGCAGCCCTGCGGGGGGTGAGCAGTTCTTC. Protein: CASSPAGGEQFF.

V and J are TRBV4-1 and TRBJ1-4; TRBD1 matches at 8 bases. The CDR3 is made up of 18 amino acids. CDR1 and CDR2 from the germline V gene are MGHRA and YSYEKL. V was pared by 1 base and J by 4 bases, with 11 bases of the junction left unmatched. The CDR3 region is CASSQGWGQDNFNEKLFF. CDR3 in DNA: TGCGCCAGCAGCCAAGGATGGGGACAGGACAATTTTAATGAAAAACTGTTTTTT.

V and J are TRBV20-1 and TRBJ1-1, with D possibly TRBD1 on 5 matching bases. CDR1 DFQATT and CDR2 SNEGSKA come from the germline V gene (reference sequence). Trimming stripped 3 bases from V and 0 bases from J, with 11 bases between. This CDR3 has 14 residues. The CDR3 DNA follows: TGCAGTGCTAGTTGGGGGGATATGAACACTGAAGCTTTCTTT. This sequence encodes CSASWGDMNTEAFF.

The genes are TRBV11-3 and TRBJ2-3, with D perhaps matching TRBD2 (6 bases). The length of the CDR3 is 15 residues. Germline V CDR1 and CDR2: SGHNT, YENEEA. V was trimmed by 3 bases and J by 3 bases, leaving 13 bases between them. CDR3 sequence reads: CASSLGLTLTDTQYF. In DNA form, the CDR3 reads TGTGCCAGCAGCTTGGGACTTACGTTAACAGATACGCAGTATTTT.

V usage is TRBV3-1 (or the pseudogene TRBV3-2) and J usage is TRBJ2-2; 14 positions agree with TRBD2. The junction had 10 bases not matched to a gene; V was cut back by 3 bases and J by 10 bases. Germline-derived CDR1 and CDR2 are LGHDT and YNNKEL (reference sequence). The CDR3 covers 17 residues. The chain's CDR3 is CASSHPLPGLAGEELFF. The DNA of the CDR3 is TGTGCCAGCAGCCATCCTCTCCCGGGACTAGCGGGAGAGGAGCTGTTTTTT.

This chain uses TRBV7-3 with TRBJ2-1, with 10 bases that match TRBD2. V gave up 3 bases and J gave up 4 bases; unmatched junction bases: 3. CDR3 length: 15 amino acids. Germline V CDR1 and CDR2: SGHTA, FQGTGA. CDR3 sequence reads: CASSFGLAEYNEQFF. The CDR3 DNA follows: TGTGCCAGCAGCTTCGGACTAGCGGAATACAATGAGCAGTTCTTC.

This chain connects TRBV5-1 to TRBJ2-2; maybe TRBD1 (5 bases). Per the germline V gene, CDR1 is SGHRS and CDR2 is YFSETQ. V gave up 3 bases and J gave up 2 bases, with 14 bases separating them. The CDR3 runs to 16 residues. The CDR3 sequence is CASSYRSGYNTGELFF. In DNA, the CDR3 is TGCGCCAGCAGCTACCGTTCAGGGTACAACACCGGGGAGCTGTTTTTT. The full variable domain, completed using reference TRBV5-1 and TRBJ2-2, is KAGVTQTPRYLIKTRGQQVTLSCSPISGHRSVSWYQQTPGQGLQFLFEYFSETQRNKGNFPGRFSGRQFSNSRSEMNVSTLELGDSALYLCASSYRSGYNTGELFFGEGSRLTVL.

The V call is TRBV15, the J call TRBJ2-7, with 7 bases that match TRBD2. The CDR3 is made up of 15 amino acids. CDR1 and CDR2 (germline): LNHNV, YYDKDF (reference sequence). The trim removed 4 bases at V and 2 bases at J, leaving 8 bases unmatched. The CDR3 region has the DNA TGTGCCACCAGCAAAGTGCCGGGAGGTGCCTACGAGCAGTACTTC. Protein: CATSKVPGGAYEQYF.

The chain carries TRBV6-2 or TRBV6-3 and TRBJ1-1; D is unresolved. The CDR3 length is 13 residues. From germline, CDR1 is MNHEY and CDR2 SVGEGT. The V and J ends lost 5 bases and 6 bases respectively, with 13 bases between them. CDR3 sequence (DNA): TGTGCCAGCAGTGCCCGGGGTGGGTCTGAAGCTTTCTTT. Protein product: CASSARGGSEAFF.

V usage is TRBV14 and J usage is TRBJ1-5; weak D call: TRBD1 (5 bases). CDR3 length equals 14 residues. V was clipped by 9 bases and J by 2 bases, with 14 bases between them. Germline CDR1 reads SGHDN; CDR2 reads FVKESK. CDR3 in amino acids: CASTGGRCNQPQHF. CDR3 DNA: TGTGCCAGTACGGGGGGTCGGTGCAATCAGCCCCAGCATTTT.

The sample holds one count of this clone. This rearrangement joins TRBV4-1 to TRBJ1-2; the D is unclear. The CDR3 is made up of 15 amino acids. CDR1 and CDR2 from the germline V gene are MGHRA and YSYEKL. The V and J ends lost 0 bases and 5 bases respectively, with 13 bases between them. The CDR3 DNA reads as TGCGCCAGCAGCCAAGATCCGGGGAGAGGGTATGGCTACACCTTC. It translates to CASSQDPGRGYGYTF.

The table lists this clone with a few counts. The CDR3 region is CASSFWANTEAFF. Written as DNA, the CDR3 is TGTGCCAGCAGTTTCTGGGCGAACACTGAAGCTTTCTTT. J is TRBJ1-1 and V is TRBV28; no reliable D call. V lost 3 bases and J lost 1, with 6 bases in between. Germline CDR1 and CDR2: MDHEN and SYDVKM. The length of the CDR3 is 13 residues.

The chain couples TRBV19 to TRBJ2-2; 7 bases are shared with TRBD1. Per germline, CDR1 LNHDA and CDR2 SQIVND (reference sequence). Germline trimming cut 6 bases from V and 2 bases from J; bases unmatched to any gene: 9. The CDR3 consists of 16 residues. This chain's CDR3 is CASRRGQAANTGELFF. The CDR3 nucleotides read TGTGCCAGTAGGCGCGGACAGGCGGCCAACACCGGGGAGCTGTTTTTT. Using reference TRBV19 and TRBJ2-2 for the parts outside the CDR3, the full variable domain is DGGITQSPKYLFRKEGQNVTLSCEQNLNHDAMYWYRQDPGQGLRLIYYSQIVNDFQKGDIAEGYSVSREKKESFPLTVTSAQKNPTAFYLCASRRGQAANTGELFFGEGSRLTVL.

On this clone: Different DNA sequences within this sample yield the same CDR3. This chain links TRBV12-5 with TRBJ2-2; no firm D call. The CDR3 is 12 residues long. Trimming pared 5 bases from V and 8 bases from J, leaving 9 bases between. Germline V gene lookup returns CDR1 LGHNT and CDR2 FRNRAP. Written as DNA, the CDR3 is TGTGCTAGTGGTCCCGATCGGGGGGAGCTGTTTTTT. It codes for CASGPDRGELFF.

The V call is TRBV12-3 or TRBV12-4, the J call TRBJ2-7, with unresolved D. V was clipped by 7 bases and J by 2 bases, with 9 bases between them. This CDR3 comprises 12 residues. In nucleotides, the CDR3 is TGTGCCAGCACCTCGGGTACCTACGAGCAGTACTTC. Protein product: CASTSGTYEQYF.